This TCR beta chain was sequenced in a study of beta chain features in type 1 diabetes. Study summary: Sorted cell examination encompassed over 90,000,000 cells across all samples.

From germline, CDR1 is SGHRS and CDR2 YFSETQ. V shed 0 bases, J shed 4 bases, and the junction held 6 bases outside the gene matches. The CDR3 is made up of 16 amino acids. Sorting produced populations that all topped 95% purity. The authors reverse transcribed all of the isolated RNA, so sequencing captured expressed TCRB transcripts. Naive, central memory and regulatory T cell samples came to a mean of roughly 3.9 million reads. Sequencing was performed with immunoSEQ multiplex PCR; in TCRdb, only in-frame clones are kept and a portion is missing. The sample lists more than 350,000 clones, about an eighth occurring once.

J is TRBJ2-1 and V is TRBV5-1; the match to TRBD2 covers 8 bases. This TCR came from a woman aged 18-30 years in good health. Material: naive CD4+ T cells from blood. The DNA of the CDR3 is TGCGCCAGCAGCTTGGCTGTAGCGGGATCATACAATGAGCAGTTCTTC. Residues: CASSLAVAGSYNEQFF.